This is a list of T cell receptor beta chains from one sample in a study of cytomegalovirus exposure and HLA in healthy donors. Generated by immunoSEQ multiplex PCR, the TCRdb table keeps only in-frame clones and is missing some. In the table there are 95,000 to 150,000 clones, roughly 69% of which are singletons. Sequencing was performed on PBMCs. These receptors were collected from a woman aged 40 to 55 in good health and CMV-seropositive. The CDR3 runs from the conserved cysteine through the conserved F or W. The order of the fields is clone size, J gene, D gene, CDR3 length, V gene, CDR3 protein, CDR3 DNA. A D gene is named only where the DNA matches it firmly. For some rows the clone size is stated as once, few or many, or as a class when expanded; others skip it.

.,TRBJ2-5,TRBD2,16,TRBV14,CASSPSAGLAEETQYF,TGTGCCAGCAGCCCATCTGCGGGACTAGCAGAAGAGACCCAGTACTTC
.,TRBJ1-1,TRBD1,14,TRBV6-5,CASRGDRKNTEAFF,TGTGCCAGCAGAGGGGACAGAAAGAACACTGAAGCTTTCTTT
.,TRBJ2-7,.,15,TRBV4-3,CASSQDLVPYYEQYF,TGCGCCAGCAGCCAAGATCTCGTACCCTACTACGAGCAGTACTTC
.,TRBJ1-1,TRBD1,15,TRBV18,CASSPRDRINTEAFF,TGTGCCAGCTCACCGAGGGACAGAATAAACACTGAAGCTTTCTTT
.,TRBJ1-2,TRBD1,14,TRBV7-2,CASSIDRGTHGYTF,TGTGCCAGCAGCATCGACAGGGGAACCCATGGCTACACCTTC
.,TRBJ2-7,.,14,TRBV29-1,CSVGVRGKPYEQYF,TGCAGCGTTGGCGTCCGGGGGAAACCCTACGAGCAGTACTTC
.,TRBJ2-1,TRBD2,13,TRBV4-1,CASTSGGVHEQFF,TGCGCCAGCACTAGCGGGGGGGTCCATGAGCAGTTCTTC
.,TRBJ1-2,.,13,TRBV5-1,CASSLGPREGVTF,TGCGCCAGCAGCTTGGGGCCCAGGGAGGGCGTCACCTTC
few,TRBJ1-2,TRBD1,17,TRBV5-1,CASTLVGDRGTNYGYTF,TGCGCCAGCACCCTGGTGGGGGACAGGGGGACCAACTATGGCTACACCTTC
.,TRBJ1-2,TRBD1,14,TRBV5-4,CASSSATGGLGYTF,TGTGCCAGCAGCTCAGCGACAGGGGGTCTTGGCTACACCTTC
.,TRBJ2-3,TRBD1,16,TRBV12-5,CASGPGTGGVTDTQYF,TGTGCTAGTGGCCCAGGGACAGGGGGGGTCACAGATACGCAGTATTTT
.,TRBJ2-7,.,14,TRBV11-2,CASSYRPSSYEQYF,TGTGCCAGCAGCTACAGACCCAGCTCCTACGAGCAGTACTTC
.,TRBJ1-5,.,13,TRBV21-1,CASMLGGVQPQHF,TGTGCCAGCATGTTGGGGGGGGTTCAGCCCCAGCATTTT
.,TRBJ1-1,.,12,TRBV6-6,CASKGGVDEAFF,TGTGCCAGCAAGGGAGGTGTAGATGAAGCTTTCTTT
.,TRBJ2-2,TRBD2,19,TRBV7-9,CASSPRRLAGDQGTGELFF,TGTGCCAGCAGCCCCCGACGACTAGCGGGGGATCAGGGCACCGGGGAGCTGTTTTTT
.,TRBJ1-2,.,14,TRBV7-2,CASSETGFRYGYTF,TGTGCCAGCAGCGAAACAGGGTTTCGCTATGGCTACACCTTC
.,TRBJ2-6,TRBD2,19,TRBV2,CASSDGASGSSSGANVLTF,TGTGCCAGCAGTGACGGGGCTAGCGGGTCCTCCTCTGGGGCCAACGTCCTGACTTTC
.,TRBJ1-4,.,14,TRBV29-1,CSVESGIPIGKLFF,TGCAGCGTTGAATCGGGGATCCCCATCGGTAAACTGTTTTTT
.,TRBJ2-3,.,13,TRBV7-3,CASSPQSGDTQYF,TGTGCCAGCAGCCCCCAGTCAGGCGATACGCAGTATTTT
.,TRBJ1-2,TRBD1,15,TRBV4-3,CASSQAGQGNYGYTF,TGCGCCAGCAGCCAAGCCGGACAGGGTAACTATGGCTACACCTTC
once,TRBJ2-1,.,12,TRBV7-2,CASRPGEEEQFF,TGTGCCAGCAGACCCGGGGAGGAGGAGCAGTTCTTC
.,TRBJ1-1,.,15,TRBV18,CASSPSAGVNTEAFF,TGTGCCAGCTCACCAAGCGCAGGGGTGAACACTGAAGCTTTCTTT
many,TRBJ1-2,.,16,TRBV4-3,CASSQEDSPENYGYTF,TGCGCCAGCAGCCAGGAGGACAGCCCCGAAAACTATGGCTACACCTTC
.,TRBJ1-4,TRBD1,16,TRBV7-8,CASSFQDRGTNEKLFF,TGTGCCAGCAGCTTCCAGGACAGGGGAACTAATGAAAAACTGTTTTTT
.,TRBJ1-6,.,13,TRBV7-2,CASSLDEHSPLHF,TGTGCCAGCAGCTTAGATGAGCATTCACCCCTCCACTTT
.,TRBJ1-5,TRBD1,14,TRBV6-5,CASRKRQGNQPQHF,TGTGCCAGCAGAAAGAGACAGGGAAACCAGCCCCAGCATTTT
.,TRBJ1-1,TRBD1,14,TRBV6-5,CASSYETGGTEAFF,TGTGCCAGCAGTTACGAGACAGGGGGCACTGAAGCTTTCTTT
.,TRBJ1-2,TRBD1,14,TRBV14,CASSQARTGAGYTF,TGTGCCAGCAGCCAGGCCCGGACAGGGGCAGGCTACACCTTC
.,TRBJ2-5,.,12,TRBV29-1,CSVFRGGETQYF,TGCAGCGTTTTCAGGGGTGGGGAGACCCAGTACTTC
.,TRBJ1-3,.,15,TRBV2,CASSGDGSSGNTIYF,TGTGCCAGCAGTGGGGACGGGAGCTCTGGAAACACCATATATTTT
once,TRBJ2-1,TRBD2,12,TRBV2,CASTYDGGEQFF,TGTGCCAGCACTTACGACGGGGGGGAGCAGTTCTTC
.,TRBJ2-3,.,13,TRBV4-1,CASSHPRADTQYF,TGCGCCAGCAGTCACCCCAGGGCAGATACGCAGTATTTT
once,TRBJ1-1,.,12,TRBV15,CATSREQTEAFF,TGTGCCACCAGCAGAGAGCAGACTGAAGCTTTCTTT